This T cell receptor (beta chain) emerged from a study of cytomegalovirus exposure and HLA in healthy donors. Findings and limits, study-wide: High sensitivity and specificity were reportedly achieved when the classifier diagnosed cytomegalovirus status. According to the study, some 160 TCR beta chains were cytomegalovirus-associated. Researchers reported that three CMV-associated chains were confirmed in vitro as CMV antigen-specific.

V was pared by 6 bases and J by 2 bases, with 17 bases between. In germline, CDR1 is MNHNY, CDR2 SVGAGI (reference sequence). The CDR3 sequence is 15 residues long. Turning to this clone: Its antigen is not identified.

The study ran its PCR with 60 Vbeta and 13 Jbeta primers. Only in-frame clones appear in the TCRdb table, and some are missing; sequencing was by immunoSEQ multiplex PCR. The sample lists roughly 150,000 clones; over 60% were seen once. The V gene is TRBV6-6, the J gene TRBJ2-7; D ambiguous. The sequencing sample was made of PBMCs. The receptor was isolated from a male donor in good health and CMV-seronegative. As DNA, the CDR3 is TGTGCCAGCAGCCGAGGAACGAAGAAAACCTACGAGCAGTACTTC. The encoded protein is CASSRGTKKTYEQYF.